The T cell receptor (beta chain) described here comes from a study of T cell responses to AZD1222 COVID-19 vaccine. The assay was immunoSEQ multiplex PCR, and TCRdb's table has in-frame clones only and misses some. The sample includes roughly 120,000 clones, 88% of them seen just once. This clone was seen a few times. This CDR3 has 14 residues. The ends lost 4 bases at V and 6 bases at J; junction bases unmatched: 8. The germline gives CDR1 SGDLS, CDR2 YYNGEE. This sequence originates from an adult in good health. The genes are TRBV9 and TRBJ1-2; 8 nucleotides match TRBD1. The sample here was peripheral blood, taken on day 0 of AZD1222 vaccination. The CDR3 DNA sequence: TGTGCCAGCAGCAAGACAGGGGAAGAGGATGGCTACACCTTC. Encoded protein: CASSKTGEEDGYTF. Together with reference TRBV9 and TRBJ1-2, the CDR3 gives the full variable domain: DSGVTQTPKHLITATGQRVTLRCSPRSGDLSVYWYQQSLDQGLQFLIQYYNGEERAKGNILERFSAQQFPDLHSELNLSSLELGDSALYFCASSKTGEEDGYTFGSGTRLTVV.